Shown below are 24 T cell receptor beta chains from a single sample sequenced in a study of beta chain features in type 1 diabetes. General study points: Among patients with Type 1 diabetes, TCRB CDR3s were moderately but significantly shorter in every one of the four CD4+ subsets.

The whole isolated RNA underwent reverse transcription, so sequencing captured expressed TCRB transcripts. Repertoires were generated with immunoSEQ multiplex PCR, while TCRdb's copy carries only in-frame clones and drops some. The sample has over 120,000 clones, more than 10% seen once; the top ten hold approximately 1.3%. Their specific antigens are unknown. The sequenced sample was central memory CD4+ T cells from blood. These receptors were collected from a man between 18 and 29 years old with type 1 diabetes.

This clone was observed at least ten times. J is TRBJ2-1 and V is TRBV7-2, with TRBD2 matching over 9 bases. The germline gives CDR1 SGHTA, CDR2 FQGNSA. Trimming took 4 bases from V and 7 from J; bases not matched to a gene: 17. The CDR3 has 18 residues. The CDR3 reads CASSSPAGTSPRGNEQFF. CDR3 bases: TGTGCCAGCAGCTCCCCCGCCGGGACTAGCCCTCGAGGGAATGAGCAGTTCTTC.

The CDR3 sequence is CASSAYRGDYEQYF. CDR3 nucleotide sequence: TGTGCCAGCAGCGCATACAGGGGGGACTACGAGCAGTACTTC. This chain links TRBV5-6 with TRBJ2-7; 8 bases match TRBD1. Looked up from germline, CDR1 is SGHDT and CDR2 is YYEEEE. The CDR3 contains 14 residues. V lost 4 bases to trimming and J lost 3 bases; unmatched junction nucleotides: 6.

This sequence joins TRBV6-1 and TRBJ1-6; 9 bases line up with TRBD1. The CDR3 sequence is 18 residues long. J lost 10 bases, V lost 1 base, and 14 bases had no gene match. Germline V lookup: CDR1 MNHNS, CDR2 SASEGT. Here the CDR3 DNA reads TGTGCCAGCAGTGAAGTACAGGGGGCAAGAGGGCCAAAATCACCCCTCCACTTT. Protein product: CASSEVQGARGPKSPLHF.

The chain recombines TRBV7-9 with TRBJ2-3; D perhaps matches TRBD2 (6 bases). This CDR3 is built from 16 residues. Germline V gives CDR1 SEHNR, CDR2 FQNEAQ (reference sequence). Deletions cut 1 base from V and 2 bases from J, with 13 bases between. The CDR3 here is CASSLVAGSPTDTQYF. The CDR3 DNA reads TGTGCCAGCAGCTTAGTGGCGGGGAGTCCCACAGATACGCAGTATTTT.

This chain connects TRBV30 to TRBJ2-5, with D possibly called TRBD1 or TRBD2 (5 bases each). V was cut by 3 bases and J by 9 bases, with 14 bases left in between. The CDR3 loop spans 12 amino acids. Per germline, CDR1 GTSNPN and CDR2 SVGIG (reference sequence). This CDR3 is CAWRLGESAQYF. The CDR3 region has the DNA TGTGCCTGGAGGTTGGGGGAGAGTGCCCAGTACTTC.

The chain links TRBV28 to TRBJ2-3, with 12 bases fitting TRBD2. The junction had 8 bases not matched to a gene; V was cut back by 5 bases and J by 5 bases. The CDR3 covers 16 residues. CDR1 MDHEN and CDR2 SYDVKM come from the germline V gene. Written as DNA, the CDR3 is TGTGCCAGCAGTCCGACTAGCGGGGGACGTGGAGATACGCAGTATTTT. This translates into CASSPTSGGRGDTQYF. The full variable domain, in which reference TRBV28 and TRBJ2-3 provide the parts outside the CDR3, is DVKVTQSSRYLVKRTGEKVFLECVQDMDHENMFWYRQDPGLGLRLIYFSYDVKMKEKGDIPEGYSVSREKKERFSLILESASTNQTSMYLCASSPTSGGRGDTQYFGPGTRLTVL.

This chain uses TRBV2 with TRBJ2-1; possibly TRBD1 for D (5 bases). Germline V CDR1 and CDR2: SNHLY, FYNNEI. V was pared by 1 base and J by 2 bases, with 9 bases between. CDR3 size: 15 residues. The CDR3 nucleotides read TGTGCCAGCAGTGAAGGGGGCAGGGCCTACAATGAGCAGTTCTTC. It is translated as CASSEGGRAYNEQFF.

The sample holds a few counts of this clone. V usage is TRBV25-1 and J usage is TRBJ1-1; no definite D call. Germline lookup yields CDR1 MGHDK and CDR2 SYGVNS. V was clipped by 9 bases and J by 3 bases, with 11 bases between them. The CDR3 has 12 residues. CDR3 coding DNA: TGTGCCAGTAGAAAGTGGGACACTGAAGCTTTCTTT. Its protein product is CASRKWDTEAFF.

The chain joins TRBV4-1 to TRBJ2-1, with D hard to call. This CDR3 region has 15 residues. Deletions cut 0 bases from V and 3 bases from J, with 9 bases between. The germline CDR1 and CDR2 sequences are MGHRA and YSYEKL. Written as DNA, the CDR3 is TGCGCCAGCAGCCAAGATGGTAACAGCTACAATGAGCAGTTCTTC. Translating it yields CASSQDGNSYNEQFF.

The chain links TRBV5-1 to TRBJ2-3; 7 bases map to TRBD1. The CDR3 runs to 14 residues. CDR1 is SGHRS, CDR2 YFSETQ, per germline. V lost 5 bases and J lost 5; bases outside the gene matches: 8. As DNA, the CDR3 is TGCGCCAGCAGGTCGGGACAGCAGTTAGATACGCAGTATTTT. It encodes CASRSGQQLDTQYF.

The CDR3 sequence is CASSLVGNRGYNEQFF. The CDR3 DNA reads TGCGCCAGCAGCTTGGTCGGCAACAGGGGATACAATGAGCAGTTCTTC. The J gene is TRBJ2-1, the V gene TRBV5-1, with TRBD1 matching 7 bases. The junction had 7 bases not matched to a gene; V was cut back by 0 bases and J by 4 bases. Germline values: CDR1 SGHRS, CDR2 YFSETQ. The CDR3 spans 16 residues.

The rearrangement joins TRBV6-5 to TRBJ2-3, with D perhaps assigned TRBD1 or TRBD2 (5 bases each). Germline V gives CDR1 MNHEY, CDR2 SVGAGI. The CDR3 loop spans 14 amino acids. Trimming cost V 7 bases and J 3 bases, with 14 bases left between them. The CDR3 sequence is CASTKLGGTDTQYF. The CDR3 DNA reads as TGTGCCAGCACCAAGCTTGGGGGTACAGATACGCAGTATTTT.

A remark on this clone: The sample has other DNA sequences that encode this CDR3 too. V gene TRBV5-1 combines with J gene TRBJ1-2; 9 nucleotides align to TRBD1. This CDR3 has 14 amino acids. V shed 0 bases and J 6 bases; nucleotides not matched to a gene: 3. CDR1 is SGHRS and CDR2 is YFSETQ in the germline V gene. CDR3 loop: CASSLGQGVHGYTF. The CDR3, as DNA: TGCGCCAGCAGCTTGGGACAGGGGGTCCATGGCTACACCTTC.

This clone was seen only a few times. The V call is TRBV7-2, the J call TRBJ1-4, with 8 nucleotides matching TRBD1. Germline V gives CDR1 SGHTA, CDR2 FQGNSA. This CDR3 is built from 13 residues. Unmatched junction bases numbered 4, after V lost 5 bases and J lost 8 bases. The CDR3 here is CASSTTGDEKLFF. In nucleotides, the CDR3 is TGTGCCAGCAGCACGACAGGGGACGAAAAACTGTTTTTT.

This clone turned up a few times. This chain uses TRBV30 with TRBJ1-1; perhaps TRBD1 as D (5 bases). The CDR3 sequence is 14 residues long. CDR1 and CDR2 (germline): GTSNPN, SVGIG (reference sequence). V lost 4 bases and J 4 bases, leaving 16 bases between the germline ends. This CDR3 reads CAWTTGAIGTEAFF. CDR3 nucleotide sequence: TGTGCCTGGACTACTGGGGCGATCGGCACTGAAGCTTTCTTT.

This clone was detected a few times. The rearrangement links TRBV9 to TRBJ1-1, with D perhaps matching TRBD1 (5 bases). V shed 4 bases and J shed 1 base, with 8 bases lying between them. This CDR3 comprises 13 residues. CDR1 SGDLS and CDR2 YYNGEE come from the germline V gene. In nucleotides, the CDR3 is TGTGCCAGCAGCACAACAGGGAACACTGAAGCTTTCTTT. Encoded protein: CASSTTGNTEAFF.

This clone was detected ten times or more. V gene TRBV28 combines with J gene TRBJ1-5; 8 nucleotides agree with TRBD1. V was pared by 6 bases and J by 3 bases, with 7 bases of the junction left unmatched. Germline CDR1 reads MDHEN; CDR2 reads SYDVKM. This CDR3 region has 15 residues. DNA of the CDR3: TGTGCCAGCAGAAAACAGGGGGTTCACAATCAGCCCCAGCATTTT. The encoded protein is CASRKQGVHNQPQHF.

This clone has more than one count but fewer than ten. The rearrangement joins TRBV7-8 to TRBJ2-7; the match to TRBD2 covers 13 bases. The CDR3 length is 16 residues. Per germline, CDR1 SGHVS and CDR2 FQNEAQ. V lost 1 base and J lost 12; bases outside the gene matches: 12. In DNA, the CDR3 is TGTGCCAGCAGCTTAGAGGGGTGGACTAGCGGGGGCCGGACGTACTTC. Residues: CASSLEGWTSGGRTYF.

This clone has only a few counts. This rearrangement joins TRBV29-1 to TRBJ1-3; D is perhaps TRBD1 (5 bases). The ends were cut back, 2 bases at V and 7 bases at J, with 12 bases in the middle. Germline CDR1 SQVTM, CDR2 ANQGSEA. The CDR3 has 13 amino acids. CDR3 sequence reads: CSVELQGGNTIYF. The CDR3 DNA is TGCAGCGTTGAACTGCAGGGAGGTAACACCATATATTTT. Using reference TRBV29-1 and TRBJ1-3 for the parts outside the CDR3, the full variable domain is SAVISQKPSRDICQRGTSLTIQCQVDSQVTMMFWYRQQPGQSLTLIATANQGSEATYESGFVIDKFPISRPNLTFSTLTVSNMSPEDSSIYLCSVELQGGNTIYFGEGSWLTVV.

The V call is TRBV7-9, the J call TRBJ1-1; D unclear. The CDR3 extends over 12 amino acids. Germline V lookup: CDR1 SEHNR, CDR2 FQNEAQ (reference sequence). V was pared by 5 bases and J by 7 bases, with 11 bases between. This CDR3 reads CASSLDIGEAFF. CDR3 in DNA: TGTGCCAGCAGCCTAGATATTGGTGAAGCTTTCTTT.

This sequence joins TRBV4-1 and TRBJ2-3; D gene unclear. V was cut by 3 bases and J by 2 bases, with 12 bases left in between. This CDR3 spans 15 amino acids. The germline V gene encodes CDR1 MGHRA and CDR2 YSYEKL. CDR3 in DNA: TGCGCCAGCAGCCACGTGTCCGACTTCACAGATACGCAGTATTTT. Protein: CASSHVSDFTDTQYF.

This clone was observed a handful of times. The J gene is TRBJ2-2, the V gene TRBV27; D uncertain. Trimming removed 3 bases at V and 1 base at J, with 9 bases between. The CDR3 has 15 residues. Germline V lookup: CDR1 MNHEY, CDR2 SMNVEV (reference sequence). The CDR3 protein is CASSFNAENTGELFF. The DNA for the CDR3 is TGTGCCAGCAGTTTTAACGCAGAGAACACCGGGGAGCTGTTTTTT.

This clone was counted at least ten times. This rearrangement joins TRBV25-1 to TRBJ1-4; D possibly corresponds to TRBD1 (5 bases). Between the trimmed V and J ends, which lost 5 bases and 4 bases, there was a span of 14 bases. The CDR3 is made up of 15 amino acids. CDR1 is MGHDK, CDR2 SYGVNS, per germline. CDR3: CASSLQGADNEKLFF. The CDR3 nucleotides read TGTGCCAGCAGTCTCCAGGGAGCCGATAATGAAAAACTGTTTTTT.

This clone has a handful of counts. V gene TRBV19 combines with J gene TRBJ2-2; D remains unclear. V was pared by 4 bases and J by 4 bases, with 7 bases between. Germline lookup yields CDR1 LNHDA and CDR2 SQIVND (reference sequence). The CDR3 runs to 13 residues. The chain's CDR3 is CASSKYSTGELFF. The CDR3 DNA is TGTGCCAGTAGTAAGTACAGCACCGGGGAGCTGTTTTTT.